This T cell receptor beta chain was recorded in a study of human T cells and chemical hapten exposure. Per germline, CDR1 SNHLY and CDR2 FYNNEI. V trimming: 5 bases; J trimming: 6 bases; junction bases outside the gene matches: 6. This CDR3 comprises 13 residues. This clonotype was counted between two and nine times. What it binds is unknown. The library attached unique molecular identifiers to individual cDNA molecules. Authors' methods: A per-sample median of roughly 97,000 TCRs was observed, with a range of about 23,224 to 700,000. TCRdb analysed the RACE reads with MiXCR anew, one entry per CDR3 protein. These V and J calls rely on TCRdb rather than the paper's analysis. The repertoire holds roughly 50,000 distinct CDR3 sequences, 9.9% seen once, with roughly 17% in the top ten. Time point here: patch test 3, about 24 weeks after DPC sensitization. Specified treatment: therapeutic diphenylcyclopropenone sensitization with weekly scalp DPC.

Study observations and caveats: There was alopecia in the donors, so their immune response may differ from that of healthy people.

The sample consisted of whole blood, taken in connection with sensitization to the hapten diphenylcyclopropenone (DPC). The chain couples TRBV2 to TRBJ1-2; 7 bases align to TRBD1. The receptor was isolated from a woman between 40 and 50 years old with alopecia areata. Some clones in this sample may be carry-over from other donors' samples. The CDR3 DNA follows: TGTGCCAGCAGTACAGGGGATAGGAATGGCTACACCTTC. It specifies CASSTGDRNGYTF.